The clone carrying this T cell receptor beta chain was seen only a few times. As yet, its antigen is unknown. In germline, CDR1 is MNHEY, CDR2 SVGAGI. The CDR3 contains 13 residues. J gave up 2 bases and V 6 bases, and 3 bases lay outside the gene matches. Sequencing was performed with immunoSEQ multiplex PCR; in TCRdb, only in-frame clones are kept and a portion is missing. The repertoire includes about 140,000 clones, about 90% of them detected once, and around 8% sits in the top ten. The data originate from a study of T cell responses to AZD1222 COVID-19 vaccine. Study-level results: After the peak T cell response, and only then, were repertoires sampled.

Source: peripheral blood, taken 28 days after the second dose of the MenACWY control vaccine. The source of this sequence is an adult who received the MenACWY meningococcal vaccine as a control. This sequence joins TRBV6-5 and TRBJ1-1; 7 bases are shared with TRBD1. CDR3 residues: CASRDRSNTEAFF. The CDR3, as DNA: TGTGCCAGCAGGGACAGGAGTAACACTGAAGCTTTCTTT.